The sequence of this T cell receptor (beta chain) was determined in a study of T-cell memory formation after mild COVID-19. Study-level background: Clusters of TCRs were largely donor specific.

TCRdb reprocessed the 5' RACE reads with MiXCR, giving one entry per CDR3 protein. The data show 180,000 or so distinct CDR3 sequences, roughly 10% seen once. V was clipped by 4 bases and J by 4 bases, with 3 bases between them. Germline loops: CDR1 ENHRY, CDR2 SYGVKD. The CDR3 length is 11 residues. Sequencing used PBMCs or a T cell subset sorted from them (not recorded which). The gene calls are TRBV10-3 and TRBJ2-3; D ambiguous. This receptor was taken from a man aged 18 to 29 who had mild COVID-19 (a few samples of this study predate the infection). Cell type and time point are not known. CDR3 DNA sequence: TGTGCCATCAGTGTGGCAGATACGCAGTATTTT. Translated, it gives CAISVADTQYF.